This TCR beta chain was found in a study of OX40 agonist ivuxolimab in advanced cancers. For the study at large: Each patient was given ivuxolimab into a vein every 2 weeks, at 0.01 to 10 mg/kg. Study-wide findings and caveats: In general, CD8+ T cells held more expanded clones than CD4+ did, on average.

The V and J ends lost 3 bases and 3 bases, in that order; junction bases with no gene match: 6. The CDR3 is 15 amino acids. Germline CDR1 and CDR2: MDHEN and SYDVKM. Repertoires were generated with immunoSEQ multiplex PCR, while TCRdb's copy carries only in-frame clones and drops some. The sample has around 53,000 clones, about 88% seen once; the top ten hold 6.9%. Points on this clone: Its antigen is still unknown.

The source was CD4+ or CD8+ T cells sorted from blood, collected in a trial of the OX40 agonist ivuxolimab. The sequence was collected from an adult with an advanced solid tumor such as melanoma, head and neck, liver or kidney cancer. The chain employs TRBV28 and TRBJ2-7, with 9 bases fitting TRBD2. The CDR3 coding sequence is TGTGCCAGCAGTTTGCCGGGACTAGCTAGCTACGAGCAGTACTTC. This gives the protein CASSLPGLASYEQYF. The variable domain in full, completed from reference TRBV28 and TRBJ2-7, reads DVKVTQSSRYLVKRTGEKVFLECVQDMDHENMFWYRQDPGLGLRLIYFSYDVKMKEKGDIPEGYSVSREKKERFSLILESASTNQTSMYLCASSLPGLASYEQYFGPGTRLTVT.